The source of this T cell receptor (beta chain) is a study of post-analysis software for immune sequencing data. Whole-study context: Multiple sclerosis in the patients followed relapsing-remitting, secondary progressive and progressive-relapsing courses. Study findings and constraints: Five or six TRBV segments were more frequent in patients than controls; TRBV5-6, TRBV5-1 and TRBV20-1 belonged to this group. In multiple sclerosis, normalized Chao1 diversity was significantly below that of controls. Under the F measure, samples that were prepared in one batch clustered strongly together.

Unique molecular identifiers were built into the TCR beta cDNA libraries. T cells, 1 to 10 million of them, yielded around 460,000 cDNA molecules. Via MiXCR, TCRdb re-called the PCR reads, giving one row per CDR3 protein. The profile shows about 620,000 distinct CDR3 sequences, about 40% of them singletons. The germline gives CDR1 MNHEY, CDR2 SVGEGT. Trimming left V 4 bases short and J 9 bases short, with 22 bases between. This CDR3 is 16 amino acids long. For this clonotype: Its target is not known.

The chain links TRBV6-2 or TRBV6-3 to TRBJ1-5; D remains unclear. The clonotype originates from a girl under 18 with multiple sclerosis. The specimen was blood. In DNA, the CDR3 is TGTGCCAGCAGTTTGATGGACCGCGATGCGGGGTCGCCCCAGCATTTT. This gives the protein CASSLMDRDAGSPQHF.